This T cell receptor (beta chain) was identified in a study of regulatory dendritic cells for organ transplantation. Study results and caveats: Naive CD4+ and CD8+ repertoires were highly diverse; memory CD8+ was most oligoclonal.

The V end lost 7 bases, the J end lost 5 bases, and 17 bases lay between the germline ends. Germline CDR1 MNHNY, CDR2 SVGAGI (reference sequence). This CDR3 contains 14 residues. Turning to this clone: The target antigen is unknown.

Memory T cells were CD45RO+, naive were CD45RA+, sorted by FACS. The protocol was immunoSEQ multiplex PCR, while the TCRdb copy is restricted to in-frame clones and leaves out a portion. The sample shows about 30,000 clones, about 89% of them seen only once. This chain joins TRBV6-6 and TRBJ2-5; D unresolved. Sequencing used naive CD4+ T cells from blood. Noted subset: CD45RA+ naive T cells. This TCR derives from a human donor in good health. CDR3 sequence: CASTFSIVAETQYF. As DNA, the CDR3 is TGTGCCAGCACATTTTCGATAGTGGCTGAGACCCAGTACTTC.